Included here is one T cell receptor beta chain sequence, with context. This specimen belongs to a study of blood T cell repertoires in COVID-19. The germline V and J ends were trimmed by 7 bases and 4 bases, with 13 bases remaining between them. This CDR3 has 13 amino acids. Germline V lookup: CDR1 MNHEY, CDR2 SVGAGI. Only in-frame clones appear in the TCRdb table, and some are missing; sequencing was by immunoSEQ multiplex PCR. The table includes roughly 120,000 clones, about 90% detected once. The chain is built from TRBV6-5 and TRBJ1-2; D may be TRBD1 (6 bases). This clonotype originated in an older woman with acute or convalescent COVID-19. Material: peripheral blood. CDR3 DNA sequence: TGTGCCAGCATGGCAGGGGATTCCTATGGCTACACCTTC. Protein product: CASMAGDSYGYTF.